A selection of T cell receptor beta chains follows, all from one sample in a study of graft-versus-host responses after intestinal transplantation. Generated by immunoSEQ multiplex PCR, the TCRdb table keeps only in-frame clones and is missing some. This table holds under 95,000 clones, roughly 90% found once. Their antigen targets remain unknown. Sequencing used unstimulated CD4+ T cells sorted from spleen or lymph node cells, obtained before transplant. These receptors were obtained from a human donor who was the organ donor for an intestinal transplant. The CDR3 runs from the conserved cysteine through the conserved F or W. Fields, in order: J gene, clone size, D gene, V gene, CDR3 protein, CDR3 DNA. A D gene is named only where the DNA matches it firmly. A clone size is listed for some rows: how often the clone was seen (once, few, many), or a class if it is expanded.

j_gene: TRBJ2-7; abundance: once; d_gene: TRBD1; v_gene: TRBV7-6; CDR3aa: CASSSFRQGREQYF; CDR3nt: TGTGCCAGCAGCTCCTTCCGACAGGGGAGGGAGCAGTACTTC
j_gene: TRBJ2-5; abundance: once; d_gene: NA; v_gene: TRBV19; CDR3aa: CASSWGRETQYF; CDR3nt: TGTGCCAGTTCGTGGGGCCGGGAGACCCAGTACTTC
j_gene: TRBJ2-7; abundance: NA; d_gene: NA; v_gene: TRBV25-1; CDR3aa: CASSERDSDYEQYF; CDR3nt: TGTGCCAGCAGTGAAAGGGACTCCGACTACGAGCAGTACTTC
j_gene: TRBJ2-1; abundance: NA; d_gene: NA; v_gene: TRBV5-1; CDR3aa: CASSLGFRASHNEQFF; CDR3nt: TGCGCCAGCAGCTTGGGTTTTCGCGCTAGCCACAATGAGCAGTTCTTC
j_gene: TRBJ1-6; abundance: NA; d_gene: NA; v_gene: TRBV19; CDR3aa: CASRSSYNSPLHF; CDR3nt: TGTGCCAGTAGATCTTCCTATAATTCACCCCTCCACTTT
j_gene: TRBJ1-4; abundance: NA; d_gene: NA; v_gene: TRBV7-9; CDR3aa: CASSPPGEKLFF; CDR3nt: TGTGCCAGCAGCCCCCCAGGGGAAAAACTGTTTTTT
j_gene: TRBJ1-6; abundance: NA; d_gene: NA; v_gene: TRBV5-6; CDR3aa: CASSLRGVPGDSPLHF; CDR3nt: TGTGCCAGCAGCTTGAGAGGGGTCCCAGGGGATTCACCCCTCCACTTT
j_gene: TRBJ1-6; abundance: NA; d_gene: TRBD1; v_gene: TRBV7-9; CDR3aa: CASSSPSTGLYSPLHF; CDR3nt: TGTGCCAGCAGCTCCCCCTCGACAGGGTTATATTCACCCCTCCACTTT
j_gene: TRBJ2-1; abundance: NA; d_gene: NA; v_gene: TRBV4-2; CDR3aa: CASSHPSRGGDNEQFF; CDR3nt: TGTGCCAGCAGCCATCCCTCTAGGGGGGGGGACAATGAGCAGTTCTTC
j_gene: TRBJ1-1; abundance: NA; d_gene: NA; v_gene: TRBV5-1; CDR3aa: CASSLVANTEAFF; CDR3nt: TGCGCCAGCAGCTTGGTAGCGAACACTGAAGCTTTCTTT
j_gene: TRBJ2-3; abundance: NA; d_gene: NA; v_gene: TRBV6-5; CDR3aa: CASSSQYSRGDTQYF; CDR3nt: TGTGCCAGCAGTTCCCAGTATAGCAGAGGAGATACGCAGTATTTT
j_gene: TRBJ2-7; abundance: NA; d_gene: NA; v_gene: TRBV18; CDR3aa: CASSPPSWGEEQYF; CDR3nt: TGTGCCAGCTCACCACCTAGCTGGGGGGAGGAGCAGTACTTC
j_gene: TRBJ2-3; abundance: few; d_gene: TRBD1; v_gene: TRBV5-1; CDR3aa: CASSHGQGPDTQYF; CDR3nt: TGCGCCAGCAGCCACGGACAGGGCCCAGATACGCAGTATTTT
j_gene: TRBJ1-5; abundance: once; d_gene: NA; v_gene: TRBV14; CDR3aa: CASSQFQGRVNQPQHF; CDR3nt: TGTGCCAGCAGCCAATTTCAGGGTCGTGTCAATCAGCCCCAGCATTTT
j_gene: TRBJ2-7; abundance: NA; d_gene: TRBD2; v_gene: TRBV18; CDR3aa: CASSPRTSGRDEQYF; CDR3nt: TGTGCCAGCTCACCGCGGACTAGCGGGAGGGACGAGCAGTACTTC
j_gene: TRBJ2-3; abundance: NA; d_gene: NA; v_gene: TRBV9; CDR3aa: CASSVEMDTQYF; CDR3nt: TGTGCCAGCAGCGTGGAGATGGATACGCAGTATTTT